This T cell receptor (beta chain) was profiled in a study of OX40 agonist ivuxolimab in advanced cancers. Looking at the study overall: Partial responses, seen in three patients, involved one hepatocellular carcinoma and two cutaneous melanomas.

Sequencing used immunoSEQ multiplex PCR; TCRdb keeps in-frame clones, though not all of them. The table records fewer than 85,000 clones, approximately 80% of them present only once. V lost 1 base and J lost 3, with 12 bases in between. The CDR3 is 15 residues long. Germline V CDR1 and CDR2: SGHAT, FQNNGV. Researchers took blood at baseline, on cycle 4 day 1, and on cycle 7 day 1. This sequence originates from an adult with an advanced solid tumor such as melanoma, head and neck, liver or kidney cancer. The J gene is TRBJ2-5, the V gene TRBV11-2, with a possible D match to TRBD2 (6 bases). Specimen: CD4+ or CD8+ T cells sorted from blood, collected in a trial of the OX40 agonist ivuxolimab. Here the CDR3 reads CASSLARLEKETQYF. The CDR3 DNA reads TGTGCCAGCAGCTTAGCGCGACTAGAGAAAGAGACCCAGTACTTC.